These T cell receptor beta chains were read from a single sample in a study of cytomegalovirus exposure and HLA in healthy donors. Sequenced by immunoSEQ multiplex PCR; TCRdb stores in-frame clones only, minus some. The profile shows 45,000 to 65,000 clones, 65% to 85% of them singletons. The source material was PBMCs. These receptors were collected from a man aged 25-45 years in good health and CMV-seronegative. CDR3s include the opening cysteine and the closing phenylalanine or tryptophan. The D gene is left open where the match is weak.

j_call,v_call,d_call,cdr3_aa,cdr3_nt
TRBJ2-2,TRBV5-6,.,CASSSAGTFFPDTGELFF,TGTGCCAGCAGCTCGGCCGGGACATTTTTTCCTGACACCGGGGAGCTGTTTTTT
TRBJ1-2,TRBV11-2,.,CASSSSADRISEGYTF,TGTGCCAGCAGCAGCTCCGCGGACAGAATATCGGAAGGCTACACCTTC
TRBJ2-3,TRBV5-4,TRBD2,CASSFSGRASDTQYF,TGTGCCAGCAGCTTTAGCGGGAGGGCCTCCGATACGCAGTATTTT
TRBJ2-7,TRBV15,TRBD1,CATSRIRSGTGTHEQYF,TGTGCCACCAGCAGAATCCGCTCCGGGACAGGGACCCACGAGCAGTACTTC
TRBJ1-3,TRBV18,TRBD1,CASGDSGGGNTIYF,TGTGCCAGCGGGGACAGTGGCGGAGGAAACACCATATATTTT
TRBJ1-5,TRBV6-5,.,CASSPYGSNQPQHF,TGTGCCAGCAGCCCTTACGGGTCTAATCAGCCCCAGCATTTT
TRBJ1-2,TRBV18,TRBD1,CASSLRTGSGYTF,TGTGCCAGCTCACTCCGGACAGGGAGTGGCTACACCTTC
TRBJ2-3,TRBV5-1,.,CASSSRLVSVDTQYF,TGCGCCAGCAGCTCCAGACTAGTATCGGTCGATACGCAGTATTTT
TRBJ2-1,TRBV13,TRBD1,CASRRQGYYNEQFF,TGTGCCAGCAGGCGACAGGGATACTACAATGAGCAGTTCTTC
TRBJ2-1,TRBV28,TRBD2,CASSRSGSLIWFF,TGTGCCAGCAGTCGTAGCGGGAGTCTGATCTGGTTCTTC
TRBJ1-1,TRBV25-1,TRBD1,CASSDGDRGPGVAFF,TGTGCCAGCAGTGATGGGGACAGGGGGCCGGGCGTAGCTTTCTTT